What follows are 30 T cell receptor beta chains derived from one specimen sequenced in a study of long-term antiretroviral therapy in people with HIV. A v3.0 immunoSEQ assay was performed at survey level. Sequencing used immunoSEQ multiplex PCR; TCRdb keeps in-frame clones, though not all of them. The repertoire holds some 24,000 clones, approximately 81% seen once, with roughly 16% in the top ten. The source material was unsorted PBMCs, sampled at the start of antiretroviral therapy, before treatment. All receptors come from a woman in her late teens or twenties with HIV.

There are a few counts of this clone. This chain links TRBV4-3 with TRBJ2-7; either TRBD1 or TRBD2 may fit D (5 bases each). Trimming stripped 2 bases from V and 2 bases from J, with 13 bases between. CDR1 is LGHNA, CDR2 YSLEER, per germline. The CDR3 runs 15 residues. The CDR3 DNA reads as TGCGCCAGCAGCCAAACCCGGGACCCCCCCTACGAGCAGTACTTC. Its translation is CASSQTRDPPYEQYF.

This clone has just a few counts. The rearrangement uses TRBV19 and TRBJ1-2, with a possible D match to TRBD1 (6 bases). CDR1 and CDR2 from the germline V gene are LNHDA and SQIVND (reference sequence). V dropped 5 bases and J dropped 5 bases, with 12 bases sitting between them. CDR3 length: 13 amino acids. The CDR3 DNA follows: TGTGCCAGTAGTCCTCACAGGGTTTATGGCTACACCTTC. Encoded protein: CASSPHRVYGYTF.

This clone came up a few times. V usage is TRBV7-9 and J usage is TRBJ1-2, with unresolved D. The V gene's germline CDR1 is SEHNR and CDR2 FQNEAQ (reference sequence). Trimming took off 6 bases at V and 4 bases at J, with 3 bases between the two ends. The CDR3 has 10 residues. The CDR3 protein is CASRLYGYTF. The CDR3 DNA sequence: TGTGCCAGCAGACTCTATGGCTACACCTTC. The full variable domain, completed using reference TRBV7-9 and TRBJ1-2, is DTGVSQNPRHKITKRGQNVTFRCDPISEHNRLYWYRQTLGQGPEFLTYFQNEAQLEKSRLLSDRFSAERPKGSFSTLEIQRTEQGDSAMYLCASRLYGYTFGSGTRLTVV.

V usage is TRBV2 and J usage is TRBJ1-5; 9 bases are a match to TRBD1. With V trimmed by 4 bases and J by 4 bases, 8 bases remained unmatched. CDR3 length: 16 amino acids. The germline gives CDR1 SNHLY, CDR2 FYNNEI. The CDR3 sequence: CASSAYRDRVNQPQHF. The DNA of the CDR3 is TGTGCCAGCAGTGCTTACCGGGACAGGGTTAATCAGCCCCAGCATTTT.

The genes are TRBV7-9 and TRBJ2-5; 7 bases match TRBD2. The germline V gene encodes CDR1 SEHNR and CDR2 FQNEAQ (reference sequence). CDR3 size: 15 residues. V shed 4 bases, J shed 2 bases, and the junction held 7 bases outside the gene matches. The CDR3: CASSSAGTHQETQYF. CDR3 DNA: TGTGCCAGCAGCTCAGCGGGGACCCATCAAGAGACCCAGTACTTC.

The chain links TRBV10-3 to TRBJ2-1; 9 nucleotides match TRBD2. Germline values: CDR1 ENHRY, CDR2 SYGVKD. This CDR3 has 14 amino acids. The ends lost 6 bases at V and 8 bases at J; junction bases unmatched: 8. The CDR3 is CAIRQSGGLDEQFF. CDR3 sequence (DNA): TGTGCCATCAGGCAGAGCGGGGGGTTAGATGAGCAGTTCTTC.

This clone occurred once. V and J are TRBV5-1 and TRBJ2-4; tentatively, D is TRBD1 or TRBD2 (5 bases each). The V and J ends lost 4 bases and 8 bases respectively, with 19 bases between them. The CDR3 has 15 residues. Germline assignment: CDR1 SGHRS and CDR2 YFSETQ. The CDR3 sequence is CASSPAGKGIDIQYF. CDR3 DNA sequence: TGCGCCAGCAGCCCCGCCGGGAAGGGGATTGACATTCAGTACTTC.

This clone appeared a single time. In nucleotides, the CDR3 is TGTGCCAGCACTCTGGGGGCCAACGTCCTGACTTTC. The encoded protein is CASTLGANVLTF. The V gene is TRBV11-2, the J gene TRBJ2-6, with D uncertain. The CDR3 is 12 amino acids. The germline V gene has CDR1 SGHAT and CDR2 FQNNGV. V was clipped by 7 bases and J by 4 bases, with 5 bases between them.

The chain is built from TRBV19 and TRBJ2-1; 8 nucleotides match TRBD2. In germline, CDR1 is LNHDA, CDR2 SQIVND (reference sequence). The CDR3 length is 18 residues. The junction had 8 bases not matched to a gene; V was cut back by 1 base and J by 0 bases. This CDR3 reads CASSIGEYSGSSYNEQFF. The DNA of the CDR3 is TGTGCCAGTAGTATAGGGGAGTACAGCGGGAGCTCCTACAATGAGCAGTTCTTC.

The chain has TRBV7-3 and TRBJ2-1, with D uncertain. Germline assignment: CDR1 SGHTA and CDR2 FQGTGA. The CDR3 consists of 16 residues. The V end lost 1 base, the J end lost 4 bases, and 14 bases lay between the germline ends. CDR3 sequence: CASSLNSRREYNEQFF. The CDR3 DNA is TGTGCCAGCAGCTTAAACTCCAGGAGAGAATACAATGAGCAGTTCTTC.

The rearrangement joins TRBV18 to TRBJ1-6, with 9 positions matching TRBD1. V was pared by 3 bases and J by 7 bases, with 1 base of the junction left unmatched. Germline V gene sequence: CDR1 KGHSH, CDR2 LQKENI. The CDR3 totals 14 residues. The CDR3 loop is CASSPTGGNSPLHF. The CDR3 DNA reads TGTGCCAGCTCACCGACAGGGGGGAATTCACCCCTCCACTTT.

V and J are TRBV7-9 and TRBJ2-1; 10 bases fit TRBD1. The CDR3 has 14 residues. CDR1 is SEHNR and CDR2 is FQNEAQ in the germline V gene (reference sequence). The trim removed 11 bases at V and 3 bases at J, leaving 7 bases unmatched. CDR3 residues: CAGMRDRGYNEQFF. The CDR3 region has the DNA TGTGCCGGGATGCGGGACAGGGGCTACAATGAGCAGTTCTTC.

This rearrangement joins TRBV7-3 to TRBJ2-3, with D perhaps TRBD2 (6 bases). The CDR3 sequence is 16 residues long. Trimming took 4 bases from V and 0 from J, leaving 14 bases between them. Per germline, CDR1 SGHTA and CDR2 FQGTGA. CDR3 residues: CASSSRLGASTDTQYF. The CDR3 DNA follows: TGTGCCAGCAGCTCGCGACTAGGGGCTAGCACAGATACGCAGTATTTT.

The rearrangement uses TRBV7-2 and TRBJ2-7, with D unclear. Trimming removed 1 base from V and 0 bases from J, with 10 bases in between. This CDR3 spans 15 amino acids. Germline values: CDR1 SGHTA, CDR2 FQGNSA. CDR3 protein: CASSLVSWGSYEQYF. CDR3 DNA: TGTGCCAGCAGCTTAGTTTCCTGGGGCTCCTACGAGCAGTACTTC.

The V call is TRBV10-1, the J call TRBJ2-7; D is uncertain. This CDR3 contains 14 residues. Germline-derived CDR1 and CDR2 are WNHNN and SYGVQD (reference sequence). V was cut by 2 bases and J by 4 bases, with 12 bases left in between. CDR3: CASSENLGGYEQYF. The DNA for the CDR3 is TGCGCCAGCAGTGAGAATTTAGGCGGTTACGAGCAGTACTTC.

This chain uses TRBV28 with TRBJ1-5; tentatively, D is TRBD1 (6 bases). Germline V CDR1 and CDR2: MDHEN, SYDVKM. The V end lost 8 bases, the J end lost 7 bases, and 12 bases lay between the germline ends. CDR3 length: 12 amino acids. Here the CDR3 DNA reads TGTGCCAGCGGAAAGGGGGACCAGCCCCAGCATTTT. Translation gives CASGKGDQPQHF.

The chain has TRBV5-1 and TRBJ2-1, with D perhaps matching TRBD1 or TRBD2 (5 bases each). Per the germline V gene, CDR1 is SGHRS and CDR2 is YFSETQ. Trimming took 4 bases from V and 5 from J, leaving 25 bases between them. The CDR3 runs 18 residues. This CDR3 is CASSLLPSGPVGHNEQFF. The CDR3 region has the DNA TGCGCCAGCAGCCTCCTTCCCTCGGGGCCGGTCGGGCACAATGAGCAGTTCTTC.

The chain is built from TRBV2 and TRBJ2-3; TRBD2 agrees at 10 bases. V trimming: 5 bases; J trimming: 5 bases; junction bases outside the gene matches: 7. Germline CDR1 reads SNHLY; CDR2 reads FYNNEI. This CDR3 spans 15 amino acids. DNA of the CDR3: TGTGCCAGCAGTACGCTAGCGGGAGTTATAGATACGCAGTATTTT. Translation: CASSTLAGVIDTQYF. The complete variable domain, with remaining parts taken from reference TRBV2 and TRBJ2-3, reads EPEVTQTPSHQVTQMGQEVILRCVPISNHLYFYWYRQILGQKVEFLVSFYNNEISEKSEIFDDQFSVERPDGSNFTLKIRSTKLEDSAMYFCASSTLAGVIDTQYFGPGTRLTVL.

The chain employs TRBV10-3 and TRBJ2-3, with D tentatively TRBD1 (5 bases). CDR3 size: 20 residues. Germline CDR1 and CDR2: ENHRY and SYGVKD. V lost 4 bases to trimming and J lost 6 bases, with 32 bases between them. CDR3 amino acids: CAISGPVFPSGPRRQDTQYF. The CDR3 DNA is TGTGCCATCAGTGGCCCGGTTTTTCCTTCGGGCCCCCGACGACAGGATACGCAGTATTTT.

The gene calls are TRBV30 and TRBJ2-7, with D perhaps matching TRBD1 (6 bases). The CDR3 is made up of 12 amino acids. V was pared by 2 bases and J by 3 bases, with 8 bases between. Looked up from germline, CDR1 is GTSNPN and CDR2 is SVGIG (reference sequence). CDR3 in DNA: TGTGCCTGGAGTCAGGGGCACTACGAGCAGTACTTC. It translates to CAWSQGHYEQYF. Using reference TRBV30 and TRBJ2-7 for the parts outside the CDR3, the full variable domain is SQTIHQWPATLVQPVGSPLSLECTVEGTSNPNLYWYRQAAGRGLQLLFYSVGIGQISSEVPQNLSASRPQDRQFILSSKKLLLSDSGFYLCAWSQGHYEQYFGPGTRLTVT.

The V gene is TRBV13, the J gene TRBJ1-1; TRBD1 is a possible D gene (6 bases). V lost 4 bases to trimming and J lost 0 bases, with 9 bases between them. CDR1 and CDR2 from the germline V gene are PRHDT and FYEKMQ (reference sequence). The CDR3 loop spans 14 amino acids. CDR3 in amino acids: CASSSQGMNTEAFF. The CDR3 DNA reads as TGTGCCAGCAGCTCTCAGGGGATGAACACTGAAGCTTTCTTT.

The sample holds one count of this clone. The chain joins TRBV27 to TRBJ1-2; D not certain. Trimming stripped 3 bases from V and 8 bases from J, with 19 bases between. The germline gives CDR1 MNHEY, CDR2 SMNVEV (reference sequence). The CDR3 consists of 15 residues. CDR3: CASSFEGSHIDGYTF. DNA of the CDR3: TGTGCCAGCAGTTTTGAGGGCAGCCATATAGACGGCTACACCTTC.

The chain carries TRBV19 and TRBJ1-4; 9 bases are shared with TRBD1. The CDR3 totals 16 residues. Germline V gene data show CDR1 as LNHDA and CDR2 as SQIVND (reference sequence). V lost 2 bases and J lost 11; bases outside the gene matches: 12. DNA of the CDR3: TGTGCCAGTAGTATATTGCAGGGACAGGGTATCACCAAACTGTTTTTT. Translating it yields CASSILQGQGITKLFF.

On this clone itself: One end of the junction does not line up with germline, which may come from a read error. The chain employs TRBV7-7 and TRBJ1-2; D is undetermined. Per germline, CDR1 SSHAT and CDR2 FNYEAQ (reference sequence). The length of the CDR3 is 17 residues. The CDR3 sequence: CASSLGGSDRLVYGYTF. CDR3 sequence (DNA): TGTGCTAGCAGCTTAGGTGGGTCGGATAGGTTGGTTTATGGCTACACCTTC.

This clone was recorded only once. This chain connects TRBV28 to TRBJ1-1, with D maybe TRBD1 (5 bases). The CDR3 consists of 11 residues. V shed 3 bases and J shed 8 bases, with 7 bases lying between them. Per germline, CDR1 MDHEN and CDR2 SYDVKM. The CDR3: CASSFGGEAFF. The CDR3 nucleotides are TGTGCCAGCAGTTTTGGGGGGGAAGCTTTCTTT.

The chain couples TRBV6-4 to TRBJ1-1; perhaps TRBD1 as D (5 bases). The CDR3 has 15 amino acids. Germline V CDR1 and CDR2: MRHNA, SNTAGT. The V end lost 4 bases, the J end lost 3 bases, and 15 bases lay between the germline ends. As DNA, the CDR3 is TGTGCCAGCAGTGTATCCGCGGGACTTGACACTGAAGCTTTCTTT. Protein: CASSVSAGLDTEAFF.

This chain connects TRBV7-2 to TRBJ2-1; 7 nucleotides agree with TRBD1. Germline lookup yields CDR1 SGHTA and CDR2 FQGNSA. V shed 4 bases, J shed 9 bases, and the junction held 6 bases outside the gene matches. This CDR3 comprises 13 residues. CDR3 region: CASSSQGGAEQFF. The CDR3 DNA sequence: TGTGCCAGCAGCTCTCAAGGGGGCGCTGAGCAGTTCTTC.

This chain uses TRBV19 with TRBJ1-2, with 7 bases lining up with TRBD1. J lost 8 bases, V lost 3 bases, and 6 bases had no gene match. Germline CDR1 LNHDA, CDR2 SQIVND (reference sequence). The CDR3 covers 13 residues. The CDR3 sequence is CASSMWQGDGYTF. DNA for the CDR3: TGTGCCAGTAGTATGTGGCAGGGGGACGGCTACACCTTC. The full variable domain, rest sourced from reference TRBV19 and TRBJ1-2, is DGGITQSPKYLFRKEGQNVTLSCEQNLNHDAMYWYRQDPGQGLRLIYYSQIVNDFQKGDIAEGYSVSREKKESFPLTVTSAQKNPTAFYLCASSMWQGDGYTFGSGTRLTVV.

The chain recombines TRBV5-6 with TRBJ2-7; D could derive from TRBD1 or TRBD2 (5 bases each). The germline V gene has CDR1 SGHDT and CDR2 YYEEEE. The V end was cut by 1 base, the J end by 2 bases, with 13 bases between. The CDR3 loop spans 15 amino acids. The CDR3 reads CASSLQSGPAYEQYF. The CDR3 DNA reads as TGTGCCAGCAGCTTGCAATCGGGACCGGCCTACGAGCAGTACTTC.

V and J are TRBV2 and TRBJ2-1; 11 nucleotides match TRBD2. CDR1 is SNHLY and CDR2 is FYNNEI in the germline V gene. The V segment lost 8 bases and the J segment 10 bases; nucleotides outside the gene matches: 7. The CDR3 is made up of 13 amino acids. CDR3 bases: TGTGCCAGCGGGGGCCTAGCGGGAGGCGAGCAGTTCTTC. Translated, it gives CASGGLAGGEQFF.